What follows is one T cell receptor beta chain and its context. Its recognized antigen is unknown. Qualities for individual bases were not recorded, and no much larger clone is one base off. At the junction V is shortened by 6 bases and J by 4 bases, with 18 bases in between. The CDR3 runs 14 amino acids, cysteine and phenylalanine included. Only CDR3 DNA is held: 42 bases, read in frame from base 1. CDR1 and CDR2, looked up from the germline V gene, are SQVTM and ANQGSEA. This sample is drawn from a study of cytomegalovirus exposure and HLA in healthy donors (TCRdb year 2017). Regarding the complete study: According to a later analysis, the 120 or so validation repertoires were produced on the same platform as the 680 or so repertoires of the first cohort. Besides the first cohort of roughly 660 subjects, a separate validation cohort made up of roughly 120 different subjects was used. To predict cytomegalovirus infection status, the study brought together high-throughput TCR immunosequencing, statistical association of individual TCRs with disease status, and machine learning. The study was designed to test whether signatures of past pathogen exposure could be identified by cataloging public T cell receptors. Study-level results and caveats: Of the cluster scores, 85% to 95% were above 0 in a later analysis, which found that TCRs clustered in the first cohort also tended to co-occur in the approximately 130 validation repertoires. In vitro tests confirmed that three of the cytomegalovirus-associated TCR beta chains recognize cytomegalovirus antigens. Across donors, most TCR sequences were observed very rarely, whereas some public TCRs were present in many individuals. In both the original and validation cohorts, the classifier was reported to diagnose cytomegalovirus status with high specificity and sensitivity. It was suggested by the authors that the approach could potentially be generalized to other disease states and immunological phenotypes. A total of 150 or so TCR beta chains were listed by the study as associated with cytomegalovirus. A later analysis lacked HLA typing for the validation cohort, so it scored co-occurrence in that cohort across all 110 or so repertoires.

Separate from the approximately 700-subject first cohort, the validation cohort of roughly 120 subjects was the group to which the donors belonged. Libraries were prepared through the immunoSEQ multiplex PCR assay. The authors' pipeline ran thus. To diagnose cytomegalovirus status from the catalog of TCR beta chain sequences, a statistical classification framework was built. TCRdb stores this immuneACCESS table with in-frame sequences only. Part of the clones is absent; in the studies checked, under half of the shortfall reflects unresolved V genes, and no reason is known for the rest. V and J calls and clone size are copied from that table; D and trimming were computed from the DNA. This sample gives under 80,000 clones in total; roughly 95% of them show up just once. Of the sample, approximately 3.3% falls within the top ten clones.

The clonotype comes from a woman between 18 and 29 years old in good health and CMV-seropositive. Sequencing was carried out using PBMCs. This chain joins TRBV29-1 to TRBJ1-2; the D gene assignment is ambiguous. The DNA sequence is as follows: TGCAGCGTAACTCCGCCTCAGGCACCCTATGGCTACACCTTC. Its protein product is CSVTPPQAPYGYTF.